This record covers a single TCR beta chain. This clone was detected only a few times. There is no known antigen for this receptor. No qualities accompany the bases; no much larger clone lies one base away. These data originate in a study of metastatic and nonmetastatic thyroid tumors (dated by TCRdb to the early 2020s). Some background on the complete study: For patients with malignant and with benign thyroid disease, the researchers compared repertoires between peripheral blood samples and tumor or nodule tissue samples.

Library creation used PCR. Sequencing took place on an Illumina HiSeq 4000. High-throughput sequencing was used to profile the TCR beta-chain CDR3 region of every patient. Turning to the authors' computational methods: The researchers built a classifier to tell apart papillary thyroid cancer patients with distant metastasis, based on CDR3 differences among clinicopathological groups. To measure repertoire diversity the researchers used the Shannon index, while the Morisita-Horn index served to gauge how similar the tumor and blood repertoires were. In-frame beta chains were kept once TCRdb had trimmed the public reads at Q25 with fastp and called clones with MiXCR. V and J calls and clone size were set by TCRdb, not the authors. A total of about 24,000 clones appear in this sample, roughly 13% of them only once. Approximately 15% of the sample is in the top ten clones. Study-wide conclusions, independent of this receptor: TCR beta diversity was reported as significantly higher in malignant tumors than in benign nodules, in both blood and tumor samples.

No patient had received any treatment before thyroid surgery. Patient clinical samples collected from about 2011 to 2018 were retrospectively analysed using T-cell receptor beta sequencing. The CDR3 contains 14 residues, cysteine and phenylalanine counted. The read is trimmed to its CDR3 DNA, 42 bases read in frame from base 1. The junction shows trimming of 3 bases on V and 4 bases on J, plus 13 bases between the germline ends. Sample: blood. The receptor chain draws on TRBV12-3 or TRBV12-4 and TRBJ2-7; the best D guess is TRBD2, with 6 bases matching. The receptor's source is a female donor with papillary thyroid cancer or a benign thyroid nodule (not recorded which). Some clones in this sample may be carry-over from other donors' samples. The DNA reads TGTGCCAGCAGTTTTTTCGGGAGTGGGTACGAGCAGTACTTC. Translated, it gives CASSFFGSGYEQYF.